The 20 T cell receptor beta chains below all came from one sample that was sequenced in a study. In TCRdb, the 5' RACE reads were re-called with MiXCR into one record per CDR3 protein. The table has over 55,000 distinct CDR3 sequences, approximately 31% seen once; the top ten hold 2% to 2.5%. Specimen: tumor-infiltrating naive CD4+ T cells sorted from the breast tumor. Subset indicated: naive CD4+ T cells, CD4+CD45RA+CD25-. All receptors derive from a female donor with breast cancer.

This clonotype turned up a few times. The rearrangement joins TRBV6-6 to TRBJ2-7; tentatively, D is TRBD1 (6 bases). V was trimmed by 5 bases and J by 1 base, leaving 9 bases between them. The V gene's germline CDR1 is MNHNY and CDR2 SVGAGI (reference sequence). The CDR3 totals 13 residues. CDR3 coding DNA: TGTGCCAGCAGTCTACAGGGATCCTACGAGCAGTACTTC. Its translation is CASSLQGSYEQYF.

Concerning this clonotype itself: A junction end diverges from the germline sequence, so it may reflect a read error. The chain couples TRBV5-1 to TRBJ2-1, with 11 bases identical to TRBD2. CDR1 is SGHRS and CDR2 is YFSETQ in the germline V gene. The CDR3 extends over 15 amino acids. The CDR3 DNA reads as TGCGCCGGCAGACCCCTAGCGGGGGGTAGCAATGAGCAGTTCTTC. It yields the protein CAGRPLAGGSNEQFF.

The V and J genes are TRBV6-5 and TRBJ2-3; a weak D match, TRBD1 (5 bases). V lost 6 bases to trimming and J lost 7 bases, with 8 bases between them. Germline V CDR1 and CDR2: MNHEY, SVGAGI. This CDR3 contains 11 residues. CDR3 nucleotide sequence: TGTGCCAGCAGGCAGGGTCATACGCAGTATTTT. Its translation: CASRQGHTQYF.

This clonotype was counted between two and nine times. The genes are TRBV30 and TRBJ1-1; 7 nucleotides agree with TRBD1. The CDR3 totals 18 residues. CDR1 and CDR2 (germline): GTSNPN, SVGIG (reference sequence). The trim removed 2 bases at V and 1 base at J, leaving 16 bases unmatched. The CDR3 region is CAWSSWGGQGVANTEAFF. Here the CDR3 DNA reads TGTGCCTGGAGTTCCTGGGGGGGCCAGGGGGTGGCGAACACTGAAGCTTTCTTT.

The rearrangement links TRBV15 to TRBJ2-2, with D maybe TRBD1 (6 bases). Trimming removed 6 bases at V and 7 bases at J, with 12 bases between. Germline V gene lookup returns CDR1 LNHNV and CDR2 YYDKDF (reference sequence). There are 13 residues in the CDR3. CDR3 nucleotides: TGTGCCACCAGGGGGGCTAGTTTCGGGGAGCTGTTTTTT. Protein: CATRGASFGELFF.

This clonotype was detected many times. The gene calls are TRBV20-1 and TRBJ2-3, with a tentative D call TRBD2 (7 bases). This CDR3 contains 17 residues. Germline-derived CDR1 and CDR2 are DFQATT and SNEGSKA (reference sequence). Trimming shortened V by 0 bases and J by 3 bases, and 19 bases separated the two germline ends. CDR3 in DNA: TGCAGTGCTAGAGATCTCAGGGGAGGGGCGGGTACAGATACGCAGTATTTT. Residues: CSARDLRGGAGTDTQYF.

The chain uses TRBV20-1 and TRBJ1-2; TRBD1 matches at 7 bases. This CDR3 spans 12 amino acids. The germline V gene encodes CDR1 DFQATT and CDR2 SNEGSKA (reference sequence). V trimming: 6 bases; J trimming: 4 bases; junction bases outside the gene matches: 5. The CDR3 DNA reads as TGCAGTGCCGCAGGGGGGGGCTATGGCTACACCTTC. This sequence encodes CSAAGGGYGYTF.

This clonotype showed up just a few times. The V call is TRBV4-1, the J call TRBJ2-5; D perhaps matches TRBD2 (5 bases). The V end was cut by 2 bases, the J end by 3 bases, with 10 bases between. The CDR3 is 14 amino acids. The germline V gene encodes CDR1 MGHRA and CDR2 YSYEKL. As DNA, the CDR3 is TGCGCCAGCAGCCAAACTAGTAGGGAAGAGACCCAGTACTTC. Translation: CASSQTSREETQYF.

The chain links TRBV20-1 to TRBJ2-7; D unresolved. CDR3 length: 12 residues. V lost 2 bases to trimming and J lost 5 bases, with 10 bases between them. Germline CDR1 DFQATT, CDR2 SNEGSKA (reference sequence). The CDR3 sequence: CSARQVLNEQYF. The CDR3 nucleotides are TGCAGTGCTAGACAAGTCCTAAACGAGCAGTACTTC.

There are a few counts of this clonotype. The chain recombines TRBV6-5 with TRBJ2-1; 12 bases are shared with TRBD2. Germline V gene lookup returns CDR1 MNHEY and CDR2 SVGAGI. J lost 12 bases, V lost 7 bases, and 10 bases had no gene match. The length of the CDR3 is 14 residues. The CDR3 DNA sequence: TGTGCCAGCACTCCTAGCGGGAGGGGGGGGGCGCAGTTCTTC. This encodes CASTPSGRGGAQFF.

The CDR3 region has the DNA TGCAGTGCTAGGCGTACAGGTGGGGAGGGCTATGGCTACACCTTC. This gives the protein CSARRTGGEGYGYTF. This chain joins TRBV20-1 and TRBJ1-2, with D possibly TRBD1 on 5 matching bases. The CDR3 runs 15 residues. Germline CDR1 DFQATT, CDR2 SNEGSKA (reference sequence). V lost 3 bases and J lost 4, with 18 bases in between.

Comments on this clonotype: At one boundary the junction diverges from the germline segment, which might be a read error. CDR3 nucleotide sequence: TGCGGTGCTAGAGATCCAGTAGGACAAGAGACCCAGTACTTC. This sequence encodes CGARDPVGQETQYF. The rearrangement joins TRBV20-1 to TRBJ2-5; D remains ambiguous. Germline V gives CDR1 DFQATT, CDR2 SNEGSKA (reference sequence). CDR3 length: 14 amino acids.

Points on this clonotype: Being one base from a much bigger clone, this may be a read error. V gene TRBV7-2 combines with J gene TRBJ2-3; possibly TRBD1 for D (6 bases). Germline V lookup: CDR1 SGHTA, CDR2 FQGNSA. Trimming took off 5 bases at V and 2 bases at J, with 14 bases between the two ends. This CDR3 region has 15 residues. CDR3 DNA: TGTGCCAGCAGCCCACAGGGTGTAGACACAGATACGCAGTATTTT. The encoded protein is CASSPQGVDTDTQYF.

This clonotype appeared a few times. The chain carries TRBV7-9 and TRBJ2-7; TRBD1 aligns across 7 bases. This CDR3 is 12 amino acids long. In germline, CDR1 is SEHNR, CDR2 FQNEAQ (reference sequence). The ends lost 4 bases at V and 6 bases at J; junction bases unmatched: 3. CDR3 sequence: CASSSTGVEQYF. In nucleotides, the CDR3 is TGTGCCAGCAGCTCCACAGGGGTCGAGCAGTACTTC.

A few counts support this clonotype. The CDR3 sequence is CSAASGRIDTQYF. The CDR3 DNA sequence: TGCAGTGCTGCTAGCGGGAGAATAGATACGCAGTATTTT. The chain joins TRBV20-1 to TRBJ2-3; 10 nucleotides agree with TRBD2. J lost 5 bases, V lost 5 bases, and 4 bases had no gene match. Germline CDR1 reads DFQATT; CDR2 reads SNEGSKA (reference sequence). The CDR3 sequence is 13 residues long.

This clonotype was found a few times. This chain uses TRBV4-1 with TRBJ2-2, with TRBD1 matching 7 bases. The germline V gene encodes CDR1 MGHRA and CDR2 YSYEKL. V lost 2 bases, J lost 1 base, and 1 base stayed unmatched. CDR3 length: 15 amino acids. DNA of the CDR3: TGCGCCAGCAGCCAATGGGACAGGAACACCGGGGAGCTGTTTTTT. Protein product: CASSQWDRNTGELFF.

With regard to this clonotype: Just one base apart from a much larger clone, this may be a read error. This CDR3 reads CSAGDTSLPTQYF. The CDR3 DNA is TGCAGTGCTGGAGACACTAGCCTCCCTACCCAGTACTTC. The J gene is TRBJ2-5, the V gene TRBV20-1, with D possibly matching TRBD2 (6 bases). The CDR3 covers 13 residues. Germline V gives CDR1 DFQATT, CDR2 SNEGSKA (reference sequence).

CDR3 sequence (DNA): TGTGCCAGCAGCCAAGGGACTACCTCCTACGAGCAGTACTTC. This encodes CASSQGTTSYEQYF. V and J are TRBV4-2 and TRBJ2-7; perhaps TRBD2 as D (6 bases). Germline CDR1 LGHNA, CDR2 YNFKEQ. The CDR3 covers 14 residues. V was clipped by 1 base and J by 0 bases, with 7 bases between them.

This clonotype came up many times. This chain links TRBV9 with TRBJ2-5; a possible D gene is TRBD1 (6 bases). V lost 1 base, J lost 5 bases, and 15 bases lay in between. In germline, CDR1 is SGDLS, CDR2 YYNGEE. The CDR3 loop spans 15 amino acids. This chain's CDR3 is CASSVRGSRGETQYF. CDR3 in DNA: TGTGCCAGCAGCGTACGGGGCTCAAGGGGGGAGACCCAGTACTTC.

This clonotype was detected only a few times. V and J are TRBV21-1 and TRBJ2-3; the DNA was not used to check the table's D call, TRBD1. TRBV21-1 is a pseudogene locus. The CDR3 has 16 amino acids. The DNA for the CDR3 is TGTGCCAGCAGCAAAGCGCAAAGAACAGGGGCAGATACGCAGTATTTT. Protein product: CASSKAQRTGADTQYF.